This TCR beta chain was captured in a study of CD8 T cells in Susac syndrome. After extraction with the RNeasy kit, about 0.45 to 1 ug of the RNA was reverse transcribed using random hexamers. TCRdb recomputed calls from the immunoSEQ multiplex PCR reads with MiXCR, one row per CDR3 protein. The sample consists of roughly 130,000 distinct CDR3 sequences, nearly 95% of them appearing once. V was shortened by 6 bases and J by 5 bases, with 16 bases between the two germline ends. The CDR3 runs to 13 residues. Per germline, CDR1 SQVTM and CDR2 ANQGSEA. Sequenced sample: CD4+ T cells from PBMCs. V usage is TRBV29-1 and J usage is TRBJ2-5; D not resolved. This sequence originates from a human donor in good health. CDR3 in DNA: TGCAGCGTCCAGCCATCAACCTTGGAGACCCAGTACTTC. Encoded protein: CSVQPSTLETQYF. Full variable domain (rest looked up from reference TRBV29-1 and TRBJ2-5): SAVISQKPSRDICQRGTSLTIQCQVDSQVTMMFWYRQQPGQSLTLIATANQGSEATYESGFVIDKFPISRPNLTFSTLTVSNMSPEDSSIYLCSVQPSTLETQYFGPGTRLLVL.